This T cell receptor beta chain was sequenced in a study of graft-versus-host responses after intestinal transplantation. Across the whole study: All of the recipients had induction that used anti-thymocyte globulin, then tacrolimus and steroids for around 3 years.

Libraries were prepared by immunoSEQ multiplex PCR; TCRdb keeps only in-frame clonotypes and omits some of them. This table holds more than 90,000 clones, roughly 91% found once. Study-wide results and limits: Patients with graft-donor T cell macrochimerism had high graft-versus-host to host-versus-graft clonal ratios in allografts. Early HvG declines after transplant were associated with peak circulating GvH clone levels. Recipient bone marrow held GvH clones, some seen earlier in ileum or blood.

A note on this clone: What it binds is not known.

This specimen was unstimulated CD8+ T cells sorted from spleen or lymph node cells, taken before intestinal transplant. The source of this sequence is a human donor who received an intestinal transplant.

The CDR3 sequence: CASSLGSPGDIQYF. The CDR3 nucleotides are TGTGCCAGCAGTTTAGGGTCCCCCGGAGACATTCAGTACTTC. The chain combines TRBV27 with TRBJ2-4; D gene unclear. Trimming took off 2 bases at V and 8 bases at J, with 13 bases between the two ends. Germline V gives CDR1 MNHEY, CDR2 SMNVEV (reference sequence). CDR3 size: 14 residues.